This paragraph reports one T cell receptor (beta chain). Its cognate antigen is unknown. Each CDR3 protein gets one entry after TCRdb re-called the reads with MiXCR. The sample yields 100,000 to 150,000 distinct CDR3 sequences, around 25% seen once. The sample is drawn from a study of T cell repertoires in cytomegalovirus infection. In germline, CDR1 is SGDLS, CDR2 YYNGEE. The V segment lost 0 bases and the J segment 3 bases; nucleotides outside the gene matches: 0. There are 14 residues in the CDR3. The TCR was taken from a human donor in good health (CMV status not recorded). Some clones in this sample may be carry-over from other donors' samples. The sequenced sample consisted of PBMCs, sequenced either directly or after in vitro stimulation (not recorded which). The chain joins TRBV9 to TRBJ2-5; 9 bases fit TRBD2. Written as DNA, the CDR3 is TGTGCCAGCAGCGTAGGGACTAGCGAAGAGACCCAGTACTTC. The encoded protein is CASSVGTSEETQYF.